This TCR beta chain originates from a study of T cell changes during pregnancy in multiple sclerosis. Per germline, CDR1 SGDLS and CDR2 YYNGEE. The CDR3 sequence is 16 residues long. The V gene end was trimmed by 2 bases and the J gene end by 6 bases; junction bases not matched to a gene: 10. TCRdb's copy holds only in-frame clones and misses some; the assay was immunoSEQ multiplex PCR. The data show roughly 51,000 clones, with 85% to 95% seen just once and less than 6% held by the top ten. The sample in question was CD8+ T cells from peripheral blood mononuclear cells, obtained before pregnancy. The sequence came from a female donor with multiple sclerosis, enrolled in a pregnancy study. The J gene is TRBJ2-4, the V gene TRBV9; 8 bases agree with TRBD1. DNA of the CDR3: TGTGCCAGCAGCGTTCACACCGGGACAGGTGGAAACATTCAGTACTTC. It yields the protein CASSVHTGTGGNIQYF.